This is a list of T cell receptor beta chains from one sample in a study of CD8 T cells in Susac syndrome. TCRdb re-analysed the immunoSEQ multiplex PCR reads in MiXCR, keeping a single row per CDR3 protein. This sample has about 120,000 distinct CDR3 sequences, with about 90% found just once. Sequenced input: CD8+ T cells from PBMCs. The receptor set was obtained from a human donor in good health. Both conserved end residues are part of each CDR3. D genes are given only for firm matches. The listing skips clone size in some rows; elsewhere it reads once, few, many or a size class.

j_call v_call d_call clone_size cdr3_aa cdr3_nt
TRBJ2-1 TRBV4-3 TRBD1 . CASSQDRGRGRIYNEQFF TGCGCCAGCAGCCAAGATCGAGGCAGGGGGAGAATCTACAATGAGCAGTTCTTC
TRBJ2-2 TRBV7-2 . . CASSLARENTGELFF TGTGCCAGCAGCTTAGCCAGAGAGAACACCGGGGAGCTGTTTTTT
TRBJ2-1 TRBV29-1 TRBD2 once CSVGLAGVPPEQFF TGCAGCGTTGGGCTAGCGGGAGTTCCGCCTGAGCAGTTCTTC
TRBJ2-7 TRBV4-3 TRBD2 . CASSQARSGGRPYEQYF TGCGCCAGCAGCCAAGCGAGGAGCGGGGGCCGACCCTACGAGCAGTACTTC
TRBJ2-7 TRBV6-5 TRBD1 . CASSYRDRGSYEQYF TGTGCCAGCAGTTACAGGGACAGGGGCTCCTACGAGCAGTACTTC
TRBJ2-4 TRBV6-5 . . CASSYSPSQNIQYF TGTGCCAGCAGTTACTCCCCGAGTCAAAACATTCAGTACTTC
TRBJ2-3 TRBV29-1 . . CSFSIRDWRDTQYF TGCAGCTTCTCGATTCGGGACTGGAGGGATACGCAGTATTTT
TRBJ2-3 TRBV6-2/TRBV6-3 TRBD2 . CASSGGLAGSVTDTQYF TGTGCCAGCAGTGGAGGACTAGCGGGGTCCGTCACAGATACGCAGTATTTT
TRBJ2-7 TRBV20-1 TRBD1 once CSASQLTGTSYEQYF TGCAGTGCTAGCCAGCTGACAGGGACCTCCTACGAGCAGTACTTC
TRBJ1-5 TRBV5-4 . . CASSLDGISNQPQHF TGTGCCAGCAGCTTGGACGGTATTAGTAATCAGCCCCAGCATTTT
TRBJ1-1 TRBV29-1 . . CSVVLNTEAFF TGCAGCGTTGTTCTGAACACTGAAGCTTTCTTT
TRBJ2-7 TRBV11-2 . . CASSREYPAGEQYF TGTGCCAGCAGCCGCGAGTATCCAGCAGGCGAGCAGTACTTC
TRBJ2-7 TRBV29-1 . . CSVLRAASYEQYF TGCAGCGTTCTCCGGGCGGCCTCCTACGAGCAGTACTTC
TRBJ2-7 TRBV20-1 . . CSARTRTSSHEQYF TGCAGTGCTAGAACGAGGACATCCTCTCACGAGCAGTACTTC
TRBJ1-2 TRBV11-2 TRBD1 . CASSTGQGDYGYTF TGTGCCAGCAGCACCGGACAGGGTGACTATGGCTACACCTTC
TRBJ2-3 TRBV2 TRBD1 . CASSSGQGFDTQYF TGTGCCAGCAGCTCCGGACAGGGTTTCGATACGCAGTATTTT
TRBJ1-3 TRBV18 TRBD1 . CASSPVGQVTSSGNTIYF TGTGCCAGCTCACCGGTCGGACAGGTGACATCCTCTGGAAACACCATATATTTT
TRBJ1-1 TRBV9 . . CASSVGAAGAEAFF TGTGCCAGCAGCGTAGGGGCGGCAGGAGCTGAAGCTTTCTTT
TRBJ1-5 TRBV12-3/TRBV12-4 . . CASSRYSNQPQHF TGTGCCAGCAGTCGTTATAGCAATCAGCCCCAGCATTTT
TRBJ2-3 TRBV2 . few CASSVSTDTQYF TGTGCCAGCAGTGTAAGCACAGATACGCAGTATTTT
TRBJ1-4 TRBV5-1 . few CASSFGSTNEKLFF TGCGCCAGCAGCTTTGGTTCAACTAATGAAAAACTGTTTTTT
TRBJ2-7 TRBV29-1 . . CSVDDGTYEQYF TGCAGCGTTGACGACGGAACCTACGAGCAGTACTTC
TRBJ2-7 TRBV3-1 . once CASSQRSNRAAYEQYF TGTGCCAGCAGCCAACGATCAAACAGGGCTGCCTACGAGCAGTACTTC
TRBJ1-5 TRBV7-2 . few CASSLWGGQPQHF TGTGCCAGCAGCTTATGGGGGGGACAGCCCCAGCATTTT
TRBJ2-3 TRBV19 . . CATRRASSTDTQYF TGTGCCACCCGGCGGGCGTCTAGCACAGATACGCAGTATTTT
TRBJ1-2 TRBV4-3 . . CASSQDRFGGNYGYTF TGCGCCAGCAGCCAAGATCGTTTCGGGGGTAACTATGGCTACACCTTC
TRBJ2-2 TRBV6-5 . . CASSYSDSRPTRGVGGELFF TGTGCCAGCAGTTACTCAGACAGCCGTCCGACCCGAGGGGTGGGCGGGGAGCTGTTTTTT
TRBJ2-7 TRBV30 . . CAWSVPGREGPFF TGTGCCTGGAGTGTCCCAGGAAGAGAGGGGCCTTTCTTC
TRBJ2-7 TRBV12-3/TRBV12-4 . . CASSLGQSTTYEQYF TGTGCCAGCAGTCTGGGACAATCCACTACCTACGAGCAGTACTTC
TRBJ2-1 TRBV6-6 . . CASTSYNEQFF TGTGCCAGCACCTCGTATAATGAGCAGTTCTTC
TRBJ1-5 TRBV7-8 TRBD1 . CASSPLDRVDQPQHF TGTGCCAGCAGCCCCCTCGACAGGGTAGATCAGCCCCAGCATTTT
TRBJ2-7 TRBV13 . . CASSLEGVVDEQYF TGTGCCAGCAGCTTAGAGGGAGTCGTCGACGAGCAGTACTTC
TRBJ2-2 TRBV6-1 TRBD2 . CASLGLAGKSNTGELFF TGTGCCAGCCTGGGACTAGCGGGGAAATCGAACACCGGGGAGCTGTTTTTT
TRBJ1-3 TRBV30 . . CASEQMAGSGNTIYF TGTGCCTCGGAACAGATGGCGGGTTCTGGAAACACCATATATTTT
TRBJ2-5 TRBV29-1 . . CSVETGIETQYF TGCAGCGTTGAAACAGGGATAGAGACCCAGTACTTC
TRBJ2-7 TRBV25-1 . . CASWSGGAPYEQYF TGTGCCAGCTGGTCAGGGGGGGCGCCCTACGAGCAGTACTTC